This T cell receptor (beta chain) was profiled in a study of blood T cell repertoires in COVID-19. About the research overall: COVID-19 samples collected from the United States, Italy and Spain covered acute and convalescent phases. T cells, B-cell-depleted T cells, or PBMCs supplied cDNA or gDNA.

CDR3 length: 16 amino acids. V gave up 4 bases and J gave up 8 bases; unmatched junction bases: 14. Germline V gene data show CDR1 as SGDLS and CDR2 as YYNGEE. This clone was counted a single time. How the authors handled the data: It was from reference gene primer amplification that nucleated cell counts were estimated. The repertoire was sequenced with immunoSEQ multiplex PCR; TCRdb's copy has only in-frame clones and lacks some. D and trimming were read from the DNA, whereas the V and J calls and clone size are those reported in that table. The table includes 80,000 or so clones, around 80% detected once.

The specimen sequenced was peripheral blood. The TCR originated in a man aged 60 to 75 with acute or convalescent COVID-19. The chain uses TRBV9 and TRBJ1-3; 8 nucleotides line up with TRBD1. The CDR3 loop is CASSLGTGGVPDTIYF. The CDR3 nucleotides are TGTGCCAGCAGCCTGGGAACAGGGGGAGTTCCGGACACCATATATTTT.